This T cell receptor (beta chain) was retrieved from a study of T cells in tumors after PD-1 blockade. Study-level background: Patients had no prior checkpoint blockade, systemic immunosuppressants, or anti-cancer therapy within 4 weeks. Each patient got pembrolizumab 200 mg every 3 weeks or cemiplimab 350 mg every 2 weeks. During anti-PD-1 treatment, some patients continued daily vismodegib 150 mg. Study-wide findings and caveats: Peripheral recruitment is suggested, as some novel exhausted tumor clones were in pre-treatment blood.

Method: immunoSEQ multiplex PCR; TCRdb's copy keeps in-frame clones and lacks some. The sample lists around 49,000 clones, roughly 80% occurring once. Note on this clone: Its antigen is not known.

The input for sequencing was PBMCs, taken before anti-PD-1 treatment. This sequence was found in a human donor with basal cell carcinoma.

DNA for the CDR3: TGTGCCTGGGGGTTCACAGGGGGCACCGGGGAGCTGTTTTTT. It encodes CAWGFTGGTGELFF. V and J are TRBV30 and TRBJ2-2, with 8 bases identical to TRBD1. The CDR3 consists of 14 residues. Germline CDR1 and CDR2: GTSNPN and SVGIG (reference sequence). With 5 bases clipped from V and 4 bases from J, the junction kept 6 bases outside the gene matches.